This T cell receptor (beta chain) stems from a study of shared clonotypes between healthy human individuals. Naive CD8 cells lacked CD45RO, underwent positive selection for CCR7 and left out terminally differentiated effector memory CD45RA+ cells. As concerns this clone: Its specificity is not known.

Study findings and constraints: An effect of sequencing depth on clonotype sharing among donors was expected.

Here immunoSEQ multiplex PCR was the method, and the copy in TCRdb shows in-frame clones only, minus some. Of roughly 2 million clones in the sample, less than 95% are singletons; the top ten hold around 1.1%. Germline lookup yields CDR1 MGHRA and CDR2 YSYEKL. After removal of 1 base from V and 4 bases from J, the junction contained 9 bases not matched to a gene. The CDR3 extends over 17 amino acids. V and J are TRBV4-1 and TRBJ2-7; 11 nucleotides align to TRBD1. This TCR was recovered from a man younger than 35 in good health. The source material was naive CD8+ T cells sorted from blood. CDR3 sequence reads: CASSQGAGTGGVYEQYF. CDR3 bases: TGCGCCAGCAGCCAAGGGGCCGGGACAGGGGGGGTGTACGAGCAGTACTTC.